This T cell receptor (beta chain) came from a study of Graves' ophthalmopathy and Graves' hyperthyroidism (dated by TCRdb to the late 2010s). About the full investigation: Peripheral blood was collected before any treatment was given, at the time of initial diagnosis. An independent validation cohort comprised roughly 20 hyperthyroidism patients and over 15 patients who later progressed from hyperthyroidism to ophthalmopathy. Once sampling was done, hyperthyroidism patients were given methimazole at a starting dose of 30 mg daily, while ophthalmopathy patients were given high-dose intravenous methylprednisolone. A discovery set of 100 patients (around 44 ophthalmopathy, under 65 stable hyperthyroidism) was enrolled to explore V-J signatures distinguishing ophthalmopathy from hyperthyroidism. In total, 135 blood samples were TCR-sequenced: around 42 ophthalmopathy, roughly 80 hyperthyroidism and approximately 17 hyperthyroidism-to-ophthalmopathy patients. To tell Graves' ophthalmopathy apart from Graves' hyperthyroidism, and to predict which patients would progress to ophthalmopathy, the study relied on TCR beta repertoire signatures. In roughly 6 hyperthyroidism patients, the T-cell repertoire of thyroid tissue was compared with the T-cell repertoire of blood.

The junction shows trimming of 4 bases on V and 1 base on J, and the gene matches do not reach 9 bases of it. The CDR3 sequence holds 17 residues, the cysteine and phenylalanine included. Only the CDR3 DNA stays, 51 bases, in frame from base 1. TCR beta CDR3 regions were amplified from RNA transcripts for repertoire sequencing. The first round was an RT-PCR using HTBI primers with the Qiagen OneStep RT-PCR kit, and this first round was followed by a second-round multiplex PCR, then size selection and purification. Sequencing of the libraries was carried out on an Illumina HiSeq2000 in paired-end mode with 100 bp reads. In the original analysis: Reads were processed with SOAPnuke, discarding reads with adapters, uncalled bases, mean Phred below 15, or no exact constant-primer or identifier match. COPE v1.2.5 was used to merge the high-quality paired reads. Each unique nucleotide sequence was defined as a clonotype, and clonotypes were aligned to IMGT TRB V, D and J references with MiTCR v1.1. Analysis was restricted to V-J combinations with a frequency above 0.0001, which covered approximately 99% of repertoires. For each V-J combination, a TCR clonal expansion and chaos score was defined as the ratio of F50 clonal expansion to chaos observed in the TCRdist matrix. Welch's t-statistics and random forest were used to reduce the features to about 12 V-J combinations, which were then used as input to a naive Bayes classifier. The Morisita-Horn index was used to measure how similar the thyroid and blood repertoires were. TCRdb's own reprocessing of the public reads used fastp at Q25 and MiXCR and kept productive beta chains. Here each entry gathers all rows of one CDR3 protein and keeps the most common genes and DNA. These V and J calls rely on TCRdb rather than the paper's analysis. This sample holds 650,000 to 800,000 distinct CDR3 sequences; over 40% were observed only once. The ten largest clones add up to around 3% of the sample.

This clonotype was seen repeatedly, ten times or more. Its antigen is still unknown. No qualities accompany the bases; no much larger clone lies one base away. Points the paper makes about the study in general: In cross-validation, the 13-signature model distinguished ophthalmopathy from stable hyperthyroidism with just over 85% sensitivity and about 81% specificity, while in the test set the corresponding values were approximately 80% and 75%. Sample size was not predetermined statistically, and investigators were not blinded to group allocation. Most expanded thyroid clonotypes with frequency above 0.001 were also detected in blood, suggesting blood repertoires may reflect the thyroid immune response. In validation, the model predicted ophthalmopathy progression with more than 55% sensitivity and roughly 72% specificity; some 13 predicted patients were CT-confirmed with GO in a median of about 7.1 months.

Ophthalmopathy patients had moderately to severely active disease, Clinical Activity Score of at least 3, NOSPECS grade of at least 4, and disease duration under 3 months. Patients with other autoimmune diseases, uncontrolled infections, pregnancy or lactation were excluded from the study. Clinical symptoms, serum thyroxine, TRAb, thyroid ultrasound and orbital computed tomography formed the basis of the diagnosis. Ficoll-Paque density gradient centrifugation was used to isolate PBMCs from approximately 11 ml of fresh peripheral blood. Trizol reagent was used to extract the total RNA, and its quality was then checked on an Agilent 2100 Bioanalyzer.

The receptor chain draws on TRBV12-3 or TRBV12-4 and TRBJ2-5, with 10 junctional bases fitting TRBD2. The source of this sequence is an adult man with Graves' ophthalmopathy. The source material was peripheral blood. The CDR3 region: CASSSFGSGGRQETQYF. The nucleotides read TGTGCCAGCAGTTCCTTCGGTAGCGGGGGGCGCCAAGAGACCCAGTACTTC.